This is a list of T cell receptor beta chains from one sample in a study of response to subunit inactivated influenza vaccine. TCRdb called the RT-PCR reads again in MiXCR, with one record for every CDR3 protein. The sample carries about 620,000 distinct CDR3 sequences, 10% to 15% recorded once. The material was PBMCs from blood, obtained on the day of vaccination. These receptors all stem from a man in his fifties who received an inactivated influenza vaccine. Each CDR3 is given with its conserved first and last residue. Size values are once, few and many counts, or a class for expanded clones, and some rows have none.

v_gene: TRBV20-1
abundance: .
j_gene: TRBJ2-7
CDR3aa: CSARDLGQGIGQYF

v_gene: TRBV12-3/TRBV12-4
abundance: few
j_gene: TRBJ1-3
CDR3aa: CASSLRRGGNTIYF

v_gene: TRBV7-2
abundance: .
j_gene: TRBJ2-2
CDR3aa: CASSLVPGMAGELFF

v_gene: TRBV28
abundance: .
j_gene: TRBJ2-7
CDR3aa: CASSLRVSYEQYF

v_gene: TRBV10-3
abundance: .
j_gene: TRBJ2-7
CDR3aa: CAISGTGDPSYEQYF

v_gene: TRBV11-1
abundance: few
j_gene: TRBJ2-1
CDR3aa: CASSGYLAGGPTSYNEQFF

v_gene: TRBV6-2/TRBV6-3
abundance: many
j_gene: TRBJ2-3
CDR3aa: CASSLGLAGQYF

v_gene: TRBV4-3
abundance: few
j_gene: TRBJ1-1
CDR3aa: CASSQDWGGAEAFF

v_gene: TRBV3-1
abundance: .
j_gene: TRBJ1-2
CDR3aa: CASSQETGTSRNYGYTF

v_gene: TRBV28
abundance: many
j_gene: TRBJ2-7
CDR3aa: CASRSSRSSYEQYF